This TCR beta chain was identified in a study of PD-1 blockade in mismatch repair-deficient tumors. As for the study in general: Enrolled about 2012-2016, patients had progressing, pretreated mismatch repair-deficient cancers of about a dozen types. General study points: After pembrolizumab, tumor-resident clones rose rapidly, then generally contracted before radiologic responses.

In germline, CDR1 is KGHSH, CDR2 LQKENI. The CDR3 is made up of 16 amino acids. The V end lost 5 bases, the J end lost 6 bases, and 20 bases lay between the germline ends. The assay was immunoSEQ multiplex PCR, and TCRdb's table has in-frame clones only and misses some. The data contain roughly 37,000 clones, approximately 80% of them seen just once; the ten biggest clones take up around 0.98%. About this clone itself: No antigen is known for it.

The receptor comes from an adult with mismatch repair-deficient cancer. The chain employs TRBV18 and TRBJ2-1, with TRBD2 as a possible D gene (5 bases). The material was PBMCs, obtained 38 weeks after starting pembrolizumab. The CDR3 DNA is TGTGCCAGCTCATTCTACAACGGGAAAACGGGCAATGAGCAGTTCTTC. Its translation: CASSFYNGKTGNEQFF.